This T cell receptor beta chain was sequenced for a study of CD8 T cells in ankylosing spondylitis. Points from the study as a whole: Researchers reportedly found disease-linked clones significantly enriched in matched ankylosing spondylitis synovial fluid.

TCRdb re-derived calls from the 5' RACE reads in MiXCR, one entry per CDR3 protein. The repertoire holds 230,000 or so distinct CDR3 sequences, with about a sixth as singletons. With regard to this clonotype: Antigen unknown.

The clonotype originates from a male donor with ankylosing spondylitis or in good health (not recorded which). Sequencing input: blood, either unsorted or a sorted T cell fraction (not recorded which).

The CDR3 DNA follows: TGCGCCAGCTCCCCCCCAAGCAGGAGGGCCTACGAGCAGTACTTC. It yields the protein CASSPPSRRAYEQYF. The chain joins TRBV5-1 to TRBJ2-7; TRBD2 is a possible D gene (6 bases). The CDR3 sequence is 15 residues long. Germline-derived CDR1 and CDR2 are SGHRS and YFSETQ. V shed 7 bases and J shed 2 bases, with 19 bases lying between them.